The rows below give T cell receptor beta chains drawn from one sample of a study of identifying expanded T cells in peripheral blood. Generated by immunoSEQ multiplex PCR, the TCRdb table keeps only in-frame clones and is missing some. The sample holds some 130,000 clones, around nine tenths seen once. Sequencing was performed on blood. These receptors all come from a person aged 18-70 years in good health. The CDR3 runs from the conserved cysteine through the conserved F or W. D genes are given only for firm matches.

J | D | V | DNA | CDR3
TRBJ2-3 | TRBD1 | TRBV7-9 | TGTGCCAGCAGCTCGGGGGACAGGGGTACTAGCACAGATACGCAGTATTTT | CASSSGDRGTSTDTQYF
TRBJ2-2 | NA | TRBV6-5 | TGTGCCAGCCACCGGACCGCAAACACCGGGGAGCTGTTTTTT | CASHRTANTGELFF
TRBJ2-6 | NA | TRBV7-3 | TGTGCCAGCAGCCCATTTGCGGTGGCGGGCTACTCTGGGGCCAACGTCCTGACTTTC | CASSPFAVAGYSGANVLTF
TRBJ1-6 | NA | TRBV28 | TGTGCCAGCAACCCAGACAGTGCTTCACCCCTCCACTTT | CASNPDSASPLHF
TRBJ2-3 | NA | TRBV27 | TGTGCCAGCAGTTTTAAGGTCACAGATACGCAGTATTTT | CASSFKVTDTQYF
TRBJ2-3 | NA | TRBV5-1 | TGCGCCAGCAGGGGTCTGATCACAGATACGCAGTATTTT | CASRGLITDTQYF
TRBJ2-2 | NA | TRBV7-3 | TGTGCCAGCAGCTTCCTCACCTCAGGGAACACCGGGGAGCTGTTTTTT | CASSFLTSGNTGELFF
TRBJ2-3 | NA | TRBV7-2 | TGTGCCAGCAGCTTAGCCCTACGAAGGAGCACAGATACGCAGTATTTT | CASSLALRRSTDTQYF
TRBJ1-1 | NA | TRBV5-6 | TGTGCCAGCAGCTTGGCCGGGGCAGGGAGGACTGAAGCTTTCTTT | CASSLAGAGRTEAFF
TRBJ2-7 | NA | TRBV25-1 | TGTGCCAGCAGCCGACACGGAAGCTCCTACGAGCAGTACTTC | CASSRHGSSYEQYF
TRBJ1-5 | NA | TRBV5-1 | TGCGCCAGCAGCTTGGAAGGCAGGGAACAGCCCCAGCATTTT | CASSLEGREQPQHF
TRBJ1-1 | TRBD1 | TRBV6-5 | TGTGCCAGCAGTTCTCCGGGGACAGTGAACACTGAAGCTTTCTTT | CASSSPGTVNTEAFF
TRBJ2-5 | NA | TRBV2 | TGTGCCAGCACCGCAGGGTACCAAGAGACCCAGTACTTC | CASTAGYQETQYF